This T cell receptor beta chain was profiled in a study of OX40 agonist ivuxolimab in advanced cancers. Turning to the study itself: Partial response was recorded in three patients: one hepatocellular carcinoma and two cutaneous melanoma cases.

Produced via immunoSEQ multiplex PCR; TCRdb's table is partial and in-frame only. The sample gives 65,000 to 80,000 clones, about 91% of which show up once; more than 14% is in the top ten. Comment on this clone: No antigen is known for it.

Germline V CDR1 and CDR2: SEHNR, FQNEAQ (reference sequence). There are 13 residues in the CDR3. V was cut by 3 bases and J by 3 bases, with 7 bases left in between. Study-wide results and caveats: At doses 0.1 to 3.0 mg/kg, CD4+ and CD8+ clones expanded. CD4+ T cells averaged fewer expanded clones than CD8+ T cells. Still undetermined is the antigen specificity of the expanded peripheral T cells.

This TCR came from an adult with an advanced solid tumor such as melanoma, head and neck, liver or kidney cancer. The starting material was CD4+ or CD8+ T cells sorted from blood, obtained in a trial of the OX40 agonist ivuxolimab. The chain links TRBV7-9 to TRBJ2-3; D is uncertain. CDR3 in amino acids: CASSFHETDTQYF. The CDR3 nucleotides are TGTGCCAGCAGCTTCCACGAGACAGATACGCAGTATTTT.